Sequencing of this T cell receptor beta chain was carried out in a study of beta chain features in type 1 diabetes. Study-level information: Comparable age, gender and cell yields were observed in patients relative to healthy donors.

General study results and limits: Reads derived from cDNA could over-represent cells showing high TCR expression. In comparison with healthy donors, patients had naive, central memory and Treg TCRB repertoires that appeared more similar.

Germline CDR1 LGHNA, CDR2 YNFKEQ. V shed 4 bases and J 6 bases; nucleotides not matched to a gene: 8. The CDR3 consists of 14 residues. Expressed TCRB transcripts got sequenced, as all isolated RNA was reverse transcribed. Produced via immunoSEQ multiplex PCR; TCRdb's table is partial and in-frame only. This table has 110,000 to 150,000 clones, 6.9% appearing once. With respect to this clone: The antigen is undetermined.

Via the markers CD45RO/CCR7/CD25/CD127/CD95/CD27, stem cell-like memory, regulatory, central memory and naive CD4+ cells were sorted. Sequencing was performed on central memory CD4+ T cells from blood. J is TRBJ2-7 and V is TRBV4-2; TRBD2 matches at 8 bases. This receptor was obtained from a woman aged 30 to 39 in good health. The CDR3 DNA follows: TGTGCCAGCAGCCCTGGCGGGGGGACGGCCGAGCAGTACTTC. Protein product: CASSPGGGTAEQYF.